The present entry profiles one T cell receptor beta chain with its context. What it binds is not known. The method was immunoSEQ multiplex PCR; TCRdb's version includes in-frame clones alone and lacks a portion of them. The sample records tens of thousands of clones, 65% to 85% being singletons. The data originate from a study of OX40 agonist ivuxolimab in advanced cancers. Study as a whole: The group had a mean age of roughly 56 years, ranged from 23 to 79, and was 82.7% male.

General study points: Normalized expansion of T-cell clones was also low for some nonresponders. In the 0.1 to 3.0 mg/kg range, CD4+ and CD8+ blood T cells had expanded clonally by week 6.

Exclusion applied to patients with autoimmune disease history or systemic immunosuppression. This clonotype originated in an adult with an advanced solid tumor such as melanoma, head and neck, liver or kidney cancer. The sample consisted of CD4+ or CD8+ T cells sorted from blood, taken in a trial of the OX40 agonist ivuxolimab.

CDR3 sequence reads: CASSPDRGETQYF. CDR3 bases: TGTGCCAGCAGCCCCGACAGGGGGGAGACCCAGTACTTC. This chain connects TRBV4-2 to TRBJ2-5, with TRBD1 identical over 9 bases. The J segment lost 5 bases and the V segment lost 4 bases, leaving 2 bases of the junction unmatched. Germline lookup yields CDR1 LGHNA and CDR2 YNFKEQ. CDR3 length equals 13 residues.